The 9 T cell receptor beta chains below come from one sample, sequenced in a study of T cells in women clearing cervical HPV infection. The repertoire was sequenced with immunoSEQ multiplex PCR; TCRdb's copy has only in-frame clones and lacks some. The sample has fewer than 30,000 clones. The sample comprised blood buffy coat. The source is a woman aged 18-70 years with a cervical HPV16 infection that either progressed to CIN3+ or cleared (not recorded which).

Note on this clone: From the germline J gene comes the end of the CDR3, since the read stops 3 residues before it. The chain recombines TRBV2 with TRBJ1-2; TRBD1 aligns across 8 bases. The CDR3 is made up of 14 amino acids. CDR1 SNHLY and CDR2 FYNNEI come from the germline V gene. V lost 6 bases, J lost 2 bases, and 5 bases stayed unmatched. Incomplete CDR3 DNA: TGTGCCAGCAGCTCGACAGGGGAAAACTATGGC. This gives the protein CASSSTGENYG. In full, the CDR3 reads CASSSTGENYGYTF.

Details on this clone: Coverage ceases 3 residues before the CDR3 finishes, and the germline J gene fills in the end. This chain joins TRBV20-1 and TRBJ2-3, with D maybe TRBD2 (6 bases). CDR3 length: 14 amino acids. Between the trimmed V and J ends, which lost 5 bases and 3 bases, there was a span of 15 bases. Germline V gene data show CDR1 as DFQATT and CDR2 as SNEGSKA (reference sequence). The CDR3 region is CSASPTRDTDTQYF. The CDR3 bases that were read are TGCAGTGCTTCCCCGACTAGGGATACAGATACG.

Regarding this clone: Read data end 3 residues before the CDR3 end; the end is taken from the germline J gene. This chain uses TRBV7-3 with TRBJ1-2; 7 positions agree with TRBD1. V dropped 0 bases and J dropped 4; count of bases not matched to a gene: 5. The CDR3 runs to 15 residues. Germline V gene data show CDR1 as SGHTA and CDR2 as FQGTGA. The sequenced part of the CDR3 DNA is TGTGCCAGCAGCTTAACCGCAGGGGGATTCTATGGC. Residues: CASSLTAGGFYG. The entire CDR3 sequence reads CASSLTAGGFYGYTF.

Details on this clone: The CDR3 end is not reached by the read, which stops 3 residues before it; the germline J gene fills it in. This chain joins TRBV6-1 and TRBJ2-3; D unclear. This CDR3 spans 13 amino acids. Looked up from germline, CDR1 is MNHNS and CDR2 is SASEGT. The CDR3 DNA, read in part, is TGTGCCAGCAGTGGCACTGCCCAAGAGACG. Amino acids: CASSGTAQET. The entire CDR3 sequence reads CASSGTAQETQYF.

A word on this clone: The read finishes 3 residues shy of the CDR3 end, and the germline J gene is used to complete it. This chain joins TRBV19 and TRBJ1-1; possible D gene TRBD1, 5 bases. Trimming shortened V by 0 bases and J by 0 bases, and 14 bases separated the two germline ends. Germline CDR1 is LNHDA and CDR2 is SQIVND (reference sequence). This CDR3 has 17 residues. The CDR3 loop reads CASSIDLEGILNTEAFF. Partial CDR3 DNA: TGTGCCAGTAGTATAGATCTTGAGGGGATATTGAACACTGAA.

For this clone: Its ends do not fully match the called genes, so a read error is possible. The observed sequence ends 3 residues before the CDR3 terminus, with the missing tail filled in from the germline J gene. This chain connects TRBV7-7 to TRBJ1-2; no definite D call. This CDR3 has 16 amino acids. The germline CDR1 and CDR2 sequences are SSHAT and FNYEAQ (reference sequence). The DNA read from the CDR3 is TGTGCTAGCAGCTTAGTGTGGGCCACCGAGACCTACGAC. This codes for CASSLVWATETYD. The whole CDR3 sequence reads CASSLVWATETYDYTF. Full variable domain (remainder filled in from reference TRBV7-7 and TRBJ1-2): GAGVSQSPRYKVTKRGQDVTLRCDPISSHATLYWYQQALGQGPEFLTYFNYEAQPDKSGLPSDRFSAERPEGSISTLTIQRTEQRDSAMYRCASSLVWATETYDYTFGSGTRLTVV.

About this clone itself: The read halts 3 residues ahead of the CDR3 end, with the missing end drawn from the germline J gene. This chain joins TRBV12-3 or TRBV12-4 and TRBJ1-5, with a possible D match to TRBD1 (6 bases). V lost 6 bases and J lost 6, with 12 bases in between. The CDR3 length is 13 residues. The sequenced CDR3 bases are TGTGCCAGCAGCCTCCAGGGGATTCAGCCC. Protein sequence: CASSLQGIQP. The entire CDR3 reads CASSLQGIQPQHF.

About this clone: The read halts 3 residues ahead of the CDR3 end, with the missing end drawn from the germline J gene. The rearrangement links TRBV12-3 or TRBV12-4 to TRBJ1-2; D gene uncertain. This CDR3 spans 12 amino acids. CDR3 bases read: TGTGCCAGCAGCCTGATTCGGTTGGGC. It is translated as CASSLIRLG. The whole CDR3 protein is CASSLIRLGYTF.

With regard to this clone: From the germline J gene comes the end of the CDR3, since the read stops 3 residues before it. This sequence joins TRBV7-2 and TRBJ2-7; D is unclear. CDR1 SGHTA and CDR2 FQGNSA come from the germline V gene. This CDR3 region has 14 residues. The V end was cut by 0 bases, the J end by 2 bases, with 8 bases between. CDR3 DNA, as far as it was read: TGTGCCAGCAGCTTAGCCCTATTCCCCTACGAG. Encoded protein: CASSLALFPYE. In full, the CDR3 is CASSLALFPYEQYF. The variable domain in full, completed from reference TRBV7-2 and TRBJ2-7, reads GAGVSQSPSNKVTEKGKDVELRCDPISGHTALYWYRQSLGQGLEFLIYFQGNSAPDKSGLPSDRFSAERTGGSVSTLTIQRTQQEDSAVYLCASSLALFPYEQYFGPGTRLTVT.